The 10 T cell receptor beta chains below all came from one sample that was sequenced in a study of blood T cell repertoires in COVID-19. Sequencing used immunoSEQ multiplex PCR; TCRdb keeps in-frame clones, though not all of them. The sample lists some 200,000 clones, around 94% occurring once. Sequencing input: peripheral blood. Source of these receptors: a man aged 25 to 45 with COVID-19, enrolled during active disease.

V gene TRBV29-1 combines with J gene TRBJ2-2, with 7 bases that match TRBD1. CDR3 length: 15 amino acids. Per germline, CDR1 SQVTM and CDR2 ANQGSEA. J gave up 1 base and V 3 bases, and 5 bases lay outside the gene matches. In DNA form, the CDR3 reads TGCAGCGTTGATGGGGCAGGGGGGAACACCGGGGAGCTGTTTTTT. Translation: CSVDGAGGNTGELFF.

The V call is TRBV3-1 (or the pseudogene TRBV3-2), the J call TRBJ2-1, with TRBD1 matching over 7 bases. CDR1 LGHDT and CDR2 YNNKEL come from the germline V gene (reference sequence). This CDR3 spans 15 amino acids. J lost 5 bases, V lost 2 bases, and 6 bases had no gene match. CDR3 DNA: TGTGCCAGCAGCCAAACAGGGGCCGTGGACAATGAGCAGTTCTTC. Protein product: CASSQTGAVDNEQFF.

The chain combines TRBV7-2 with TRBJ1-1; 9 bases match TRBD1. The CDR3 runs 13 residues. The J segment lost 6 bases and the V segment lost 6 bases, leaving 5 bases of the junction unmatched. Germline V gene sequence: CDR1 SGHTA, CDR2 FQGNSA. CDR3 sequence reads: CASSFTGGSEAFF. The CDR3, as DNA: TGTGCCAGCAGTTTTACAGGGGGCTCTGAAGCTTTCTTT.

J is TRBJ2-7 and V is TRBV29-1; a weak D match, TRBD1 (6 bases). This CDR3 comprises 14 residues. Deletions cut 2 bases from V and 3 bases from J, with 14 bases between. The germline V gene has CDR1 SQVTM and CDR2 ANQGSEA. The CDR3 here is CSVEKADSLYEQYF. DNA for the CDR3: TGCAGCGTTGAAAAGGCGGACAGCCTCTACGAGCAGTACTTC.

This sequence joins TRBV11-2 and TRBJ1-1; 9 nucleotides match TRBD1. The CDR3 spans 14 residues. Germline assignment: CDR1 SGHAT and CDR2 FQNNGV. With V trimmed by 4 bases and J by 4 bases, 4 bases remained unmatched. The CDR3, as DNA: TGTGCCAGCAGCTCGGACAGGGGTGGCACTGAAGCTTTCTTT. It codes for CASSSDRGGTEAFF.

The chain recombines TRBV9 with TRBJ1-3, with 7 bases that match TRBD1. There are 14 residues in the CDR3. Per the germline V gene, CDR1 is SGDLS and CDR2 is YYNGEE. V dropped 0 bases and J dropped 10; count of bases not matched to a gene: 7. CDR3 coding DNA: TGTGCCAGCAGCGTAGGTGAGGGGGCGCCGACCATATATTTT. This translates into CASSVGEGAPTIYF. The variable domain in full, completed from reference TRBV9 and TRBJ1-3, reads DSGVTQTPKHLITATGQRVTLRCSPRSGDLSVYWYQQSLDQGLQFLIQYYNGEERAKGNILERFSAQQFPDLHSELNLSSLELGDSALYFCASSVGEGAPTIYFGEGSWLTVV.

This chain uses TRBV3-1 (or the pseudogene TRBV3-2) with TRBJ2-7, with TRBD2 matching over 7 bases. The CDR3 is 14 amino acids. The J segment lost 2 bases and the V segment lost 4 bases, leaving 5 bases of the junction unmatched. In germline, CDR1 is LGHDT, CDR2 YNNKEL (reference sequence). Written as DNA, the CDR3 is TGTGCCAGCAGCCTGGATAGCGGGCCCTACGAGCAGTACTTC. It is translated as CASSLDSGPYEQYF.

The genes are TRBV19 and TRBJ1-2; D might be TRBD1 (5 bases). CDR3 length: 15 amino acids. CDR1 LNHDA and CDR2 SQIVND come from the germline V gene (reference sequence). The V and J ends lost 3 bases and 0 bases respectively, with 11 bases between them. CDR3 sequence (DNA): TGTGCCAGTAGTATTGTCGGACATTCTAACTATGGCTACACCTTC. Its translation: CASSIVGHSNYGYTF.

This clone occurred once. This chain joins TRBV7-7 and TRBJ2-3; 9 nucleotides line up with TRBD2. This CDR3 is built from 16 residues. Per the germline V gene, CDR1 is SSHAT and CDR2 is FNYEAQ (reference sequence). Losses at the gene ends were 1 base for V and 1 base for J; bases not matched to a gene: 3. CDR3: CASSLEASGGTDTQYF. The CDR3 region has the DNA TGTGCCAGCAGCTTAGAGGCTAGCGGGGGCACAGATACGCAGTATTTT. Full variable domain (outside the CDR3, taken from reference TRBV7-7 and TRBJ2-3): GAGVSQSPRYKVTKRGQDVTLRCDPISSHATLYWYQQALGQGPEFLTYFNYEAQPDKSGLPSDRFSAERPEGSISTLTIQRTEQRDSAMYRCASSLEASGGTDTQYFGPGTRLTVL.

This chain connects TRBV3-1 (or the pseudogene TRBV3-2) to TRBJ1-2; D call uncertain. The CDR3 spans 12 residues. Germline V gene data show CDR1 as LGHDT and CDR2 as YNNKEL (reference sequence). Deletions cut 5 bases from V and 7 bases from J, with 11 bases between. The CDR3 spells CASSNGEGGYTF. The CDR3 DNA reads as TGTGCCAGCAGCAACGGGGAGGGTGGCTACACCTTC.